The 5 T cell receptor beta chains below all came from one sample that was sequenced in a study of blood T cell repertoires in COVID-19. The table came from immunoSEQ multiplex PCR; TCRdb's copy has only in-frame clones and leaves some out. The sample contains roughly 200,000 clones, 86% of which appear only once. The sequenced sample consisted of peripheral blood. The origin of the receptors is a woman aged 45-65 years with COVID-19, enrolled during active disease.

This sequence joins TRBV28 and TRBJ1-5; D gene unclear. Per germline, CDR1 MDHEN and CDR2 SYDVKM. V dropped 5 bases and J dropped 13 bases, with 18 bases sitting between them. The CDR3 contains 13 residues. The CDR3 region has the DNA TGTGCCAGCAGTGAGGGTGGCAGGACTAATCAGCATTTT. It translates to CASSEGGRTNQHF.

The rearrangement joins TRBV27 to TRBJ1-5, with 8 bases identical to TRBD1. V gave up 5 bases and J gave up 4 bases; unmatched junction bases: 10. The CDR3 runs to 16 residues. The V gene's germline CDR1 is MNHEY and CDR2 SMNVEV (reference sequence). In DNA form, the CDR3 reads TGTGCCAGCAGTAGACGACAGGGGACCACAAATCAGCCCCAGCATTTT. Amino acids: CASSRRQGTTNQPQHF.

This clone was recorded once. The chain is built from TRBV7-6 and TRBJ1-6, with TRBD1 matching 12 bases. From germline, CDR1 is SGHVS and CDR2 FNYEAQ. V was pared by 5 bases and J by 11 bases, with 7 bases of the junction left unmatched. The CDR3 loop spans 15 amino acids. CDR3 amino acids: CASSIGTGGMTPLHF. The CDR3 DNA reads as TGTGCCAGCAGCATCGGGACAGGGGGCATGACACCCCTCCACTTT.

This chain links TRBV2 with TRBJ1-5, with D possibly matching TRBD1 (6 bases). Per the germline V gene, CDR1 is SNHLY and CDR2 is FYNNEI. The V gene lost 7 bases and the J gene lost 1 base, with 11 bases spanning the gap. The CDR3 loop spans 14 amino acids. CDR3 residues: CASMGAPSNQPQHF. CDR3 coding DNA: TGTGCCAGCATGGGGGCCCCGAGCAATCAGCCCCAGCATTTT.

V usage is TRBV19 and J usage is TRBJ2-6; D gene unclear. The V end lost 5 bases, the J end lost 0 bases, and 11 bases lay between the germline ends. Germline CDR1 and CDR2: LNHDA and SQIVND (reference sequence). The CDR3 covers 16 residues. The CDR3 spells CASSPARLSGANVLTF. CDR3 DNA sequence: TGTGCCAGTAGTCCGGCACGACTCTCTGGGGCCAACGTCCTGACTTTC.